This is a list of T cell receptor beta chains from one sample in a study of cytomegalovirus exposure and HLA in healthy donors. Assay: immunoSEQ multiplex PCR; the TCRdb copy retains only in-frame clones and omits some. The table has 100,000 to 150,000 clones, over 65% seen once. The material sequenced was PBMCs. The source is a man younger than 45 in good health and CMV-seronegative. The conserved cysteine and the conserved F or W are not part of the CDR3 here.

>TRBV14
ASSRRTGMAGANVLT
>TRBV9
ASSGPGKETQY
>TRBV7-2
ASSPRRRGGYEQY
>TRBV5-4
ASSLGQGANTEAF
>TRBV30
AQYTATNYGYT
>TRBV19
ASSMGQGSDEQY
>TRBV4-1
ASSQEMGLRGYT
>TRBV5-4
ASSLEQGRGGNTEAF
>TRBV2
ASNTRGQGAHQPQH
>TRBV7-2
ASSLNRVSYEQY
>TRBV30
AWSLAPETQY
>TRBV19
ASSIGLAGGSSDTQY
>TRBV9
ASSPAGQQETQY
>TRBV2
ASSAGGQGTFYEQY
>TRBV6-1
ASSDSNSNTEAF
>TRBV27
ASSSLWDRVINEQY
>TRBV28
ASSPVARYNEQF
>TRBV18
ASSQAGYEAF
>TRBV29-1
SVEDRGYSGANVLT
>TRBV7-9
ASSSGTGANYGYT
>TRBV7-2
ASSLKLTSVDTGELF
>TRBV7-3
ASSLGQGVGEQY
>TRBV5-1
ASSKGQGDEKLF
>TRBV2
ASSPLVHGETQY
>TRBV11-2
ASTRGDYGYT
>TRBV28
ATQFGGKPQH
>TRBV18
ASSPQGGMNTEAF
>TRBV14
ASSPNHGANYGYT
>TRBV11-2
ASSLDTRGTLH
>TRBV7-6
ASSLGLGPREKLF
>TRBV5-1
ASNQRGETQY
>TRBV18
ASSKLAGEDTQY
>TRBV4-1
ASSQERRYT
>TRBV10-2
ASSTQGAGAYEQY
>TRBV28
ASSLTGSSYEQY
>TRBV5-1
ASSSGPVTGASGANVLT
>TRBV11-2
ASSILAGNEQF
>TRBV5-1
ASSQGTANQPQH
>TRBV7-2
ASSPGGLSGNTIY
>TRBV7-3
ASSFNRRDRPTDTQY
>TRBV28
ASGSGQGLLGD
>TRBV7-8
ASSSTGGPAQPQH
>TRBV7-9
ASSPGGASSELSYNEQF
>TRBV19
ASSIRVSTEAF
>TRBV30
AWQAGTGGQPQH
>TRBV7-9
ASSPWDRLDEQY
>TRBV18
ASSFNGGLGTEAF
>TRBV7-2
ASSSDRGQADTQY
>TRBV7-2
ASSLGQGEFGEKLF
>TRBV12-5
ASGFDGVNTEAF
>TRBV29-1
SAVTGGGSGNTIY
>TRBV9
ASSVVQGSYT
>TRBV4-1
ASSQDDRQYNEQF
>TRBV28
ASSLGTGEAF
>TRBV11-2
ASSDRGWYEQY